This TCR beta chain was captured in a study of cytomegalovirus exposure and HLA in healthy donors. Worth noting for this clone: The antigen is unknown.

PCR involved 60 Vbeta and 13 Jbeta primers. Assay: immunoSEQ multiplex PCR; the TCRdb copy retains only in-frame clones and omits some. This table holds about 130,000 clones, approximately 83% found once. The germline V and J ends were trimmed by 6 bases and 7 bases, with 16 bases remaining between them. Germline-derived CDR1 and CDR2 are MNHNS and SASEGT. The CDR3 totals 13 residues. Overall study results and limits: About 150 TCR beta chains were listed as cytomegalovirus-associated.

Input material: PBMCs. The chain couples TRBV6-1 to TRBJ2-7; maybe TRBD2 (6 bases). This TCR was sampled from a woman between 40 and 50 years old in good health and CMV-seropositive. CDR3 region: CASSRDSLGEQYF. The CDR3, as DNA: TGTGCCAGCAGCCGGGACTCCTTGGGAGAGCAGTACTTC.